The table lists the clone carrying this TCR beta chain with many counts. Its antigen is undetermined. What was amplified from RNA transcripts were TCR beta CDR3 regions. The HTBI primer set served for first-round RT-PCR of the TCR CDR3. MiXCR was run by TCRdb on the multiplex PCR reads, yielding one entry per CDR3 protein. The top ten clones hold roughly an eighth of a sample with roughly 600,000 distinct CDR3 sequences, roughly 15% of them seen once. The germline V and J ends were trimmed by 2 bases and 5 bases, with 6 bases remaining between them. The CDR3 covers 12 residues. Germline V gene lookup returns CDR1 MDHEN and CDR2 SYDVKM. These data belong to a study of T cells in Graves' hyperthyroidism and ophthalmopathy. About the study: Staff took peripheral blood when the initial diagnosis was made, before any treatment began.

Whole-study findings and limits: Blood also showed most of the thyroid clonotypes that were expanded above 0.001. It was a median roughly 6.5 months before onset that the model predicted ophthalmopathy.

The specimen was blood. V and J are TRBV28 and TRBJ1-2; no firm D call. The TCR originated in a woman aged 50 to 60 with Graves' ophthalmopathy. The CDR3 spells CASSLERYGYTF. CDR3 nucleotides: TGTGCCAGCAGTTTAGAGCGATATGGCTACACCTTC.